These 27 T cell receptor beta chains came from one sample sequenced in a study of blood T cell repertoires in COVID-19. Profiling relied on immunoSEQ multiplex PCR, and the TCRdb table lists in-frame clones only, not all of them. Counted here are about 440,000 clones, about 87% occurring once; the ten biggest clones make up roughly an eighth. The material sequenced was peripheral blood. The receptors stem from a woman between 45 and 60 years old with COVID-19, enrolled during active disease.

The chain uses TRBV12-5 and TRBJ2-1; TRBD2 is a possible D gene (5 bases). From germline, CDR1 is LGHNT and CDR2 FRNRAP. The CDR3 loop spans 10 amino acids. Trimming shortened V by 7 bases and J by 15 bases, and 13 bases separated the two germline ends. The CDR3 is CASAEGRGFF. The CDR3 DNA reads as TGTGCTAGTGCCGAGGGCCGGGGGTTCTTC.

The V call is TRBV5-1, the J call TRBJ2-3, with 8 nucleotides matching TRBD2. The CDR3 consists of 16 residues. V dropped 3 bases and J dropped 0; count of bases not matched to a gene: 6. CDR1 and CDR2 (germline): SGHRS, YFSETQ. Here the CDR3 reads CASSSTGGPSTDTQYF. CDR3 bases: TGCGCCAGCAGCTCAACGGGGGGGCCTAGCACAGATACGCAGTATTTT.

This clone was observed a single time. The chain uses TRBV2 and TRBJ1-1, with D unclear. The CDR3 extends over 11 amino acids. Trimming shortened V by 4 bases and J by 9 bases, and 9 bases separated the two germline ends. CDR1 is SNHLY and CDR2 is FYNNEI in the germline V gene. The CDR3 DNA follows: TGTGCCAGCAGTGGATACCTACAAGCTTTCTTT. Amino acid sequence: CASSGYLQAFF.

The V gene is TRBV4-2, the J gene TRBJ1-1; TRBD1 is a possible D gene (5 bases). V lost 1 base to trimming and J lost 2 bases, with 11 bases between them. Germline CDR1 reads LGHNA; CDR2 reads YNFKEQ. The CDR3 loop spans 15 amino acids. In nucleotides, the CDR3 is TGTGCCAGCAGCCAAGCTGGGGGAGGTAACACTGAAGCTTTCTTT. Protein sequence: CASSQAGGGNTEAFF.

The chain recombines TRBV27 with TRBJ1-2; unclear D gene. The CDR3 contains 14 residues. Trimming took 6 bases from V and 0 from J, leaving 11 bases between them. From germline, CDR1 is MNHEY and CDR2 SMNVEV (reference sequence). The CDR3 DNA reads as TGTGCCAGCAGGCCACCCGGGGCTAACTATGGCTACACCTTC. Amino acids: CASRPPGANYGYTF.

This chain links TRBV5-6 with TRBJ1-3; TRBD1 might be the D (6 bases). Trimming removed 3 bases at V and 0 bases at J, with 10 bases between. The CDR3 has 15 residues. Germline CDR1 reads SGHDT; CDR2 reads YYEEEE. The chain's CDR3 is CASSSGTRSGNTIYF. Here the CDR3 DNA reads TGTGCCAGCAGCTCAGGGACACGCTCTGGAAACACCATATATTTT.

This clone has a handful of counts. The V gene is TRBV27, the J gene TRBJ2-2, with 12 bases matching TRBD2. This CDR3 has 18 residues. CDR1 and CDR2 from the germline V gene are MNHEY and SMNVEV (reference sequence). The junction had 3 bases not matched to a gene; V was cut back by 1 base and J by 0 bases. CDR3 sequence (DNA): TGTGCCAGCAGTTTATTTACTAGCGGGGGGACGAACACCGGGGAGCTGTTTTTT. It is translated as CASSLFTSGGTNTGELFF.

V and J are TRBV30 and TRBJ2-3; D gene uncertain. Germline V gene data show CDR1 as GTSNPN and CDR2 as SVGIG (reference sequence). This CDR3 region has 13 residues. Deletions cut 1 base from V and 2 bases from J, with 7 bases between. CDR3 residues: CAWSELPTDTQYF. CDR3 DNA: TGTGCCTGGAGTGAGCTGCCCACAGATACGCAGTATTTT. The full variable domain, completed using reference TRBV30 and TRBJ2-3, is SQTIHQWPATLVQPVGSPLSLECTVEGTSNPNLYWYRQAAGRGLQLLFYSVGIGQISSEVPQNLSASRPQDRQFILSSKKLLLSDSGFYLCAWSELPTDTQYFGPGTRLTVL.

The chain couples TRBV7-3 to TRBJ1-1, with no clear D. The CDR3 length is 14 residues. CDR1 and CDR2 (germline): SGHTA, FQGTGA. The V end lost 5 bases, the J end lost 1 base, and 11 bases lay between the germline ends. CDR3: CASSLAPQNTEAFF. The CDR3 DNA reads TGTGCCAGCAGCCTAGCCCCCCAGAACACTGAAGCTTTCTTT.

This clone appeared once. CDR3 sequence (DNA): TGCGCCAGCAGCTTTAGAAGCGGGGGGGCTTTGAAGGAGCAGTACTTC. Its translation: CASSFRSGGALKEQYF. The chain uses TRBV5-1 and TRBJ2-7, with TRBD2 matching over 10 bases. The V segment lost 2 bases and the J segment 7 bases; nucleotides outside the gene matches: 12. CDR3 size: 16 residues. Germline-derived CDR1 and CDR2 are SGHRS and YFSETQ. Supplemented by reference TRBV5-1 and TRBJ2-7, the full variable domain reads KAGVTQTPRYLIKTRGQQVTLSCSPISGHRSVSWYQQTPGQGLQFLFEYFSETQRNKGNFPGRFSGRQFSNSRSEMNVSTLELGDSALYLCASSFRSGGALKEQYFGPGTRLTVT.

This chain uses TRBV28 with TRBJ2-5, with D maybe TRBD2 (7 bases). CDR1 is MDHEN, CDR2 SYDVKM, per germline. The CDR3 has 13 amino acids. V dropped 11 bases and J dropped 4 bases, with 17 bases sitting between them. The CDR3 region has the DNA TGTGCCGTACAACGCGGGGGCGTAGAGACCCAGTACTTC. Translating it yields CAVQRGGVETQYF.

CDR3 residues: CASSRGDRGAGNTIYF. CDR3 coding DNA: TGTGCCAGCAGTCGCGGGGACAGGGGAGCTGGAAACACCATATATTTT. The genes are TRBV2 and TRBJ1-3; 10 bases line up with TRBD1. This CDR3 spans 16 amino acids. V was pared by 5 bases and J by 2 bases, with 6 bases of the junction left unmatched. Germline V gene lookup returns CDR1 SNHLY and CDR2 FYNNEI.

This chain links TRBV14 with TRBJ1-2, with 8 bases fitting TRBD1. The ends lost 2 bases at V and 5 bases at J; junction bases unmatched: 10. Germline V lookup: CDR1 SGHDN, CDR2 FVKESK. This CDR3 contains 16 residues. CDR3 protein: CASSQTQGAQRYGYTF. DNA of the CDR3: TGTGCCAGCAGCCAAACCCAGGGGGCGCAGAGGTATGGCTACACCTTC.

Here the CDR3 DNA reads TGTGCCAGCAGCTTGGGAAGCGGGGGCCAAACAGATACGCAGTATTTT. The encoded protein is CASSLGSGGQTDTQYF. The V call is TRBV5-4, the J call TRBJ2-3, with TRBD2 matching over 8 bases. The CDR3 is made up of 16 amino acids. Trimming at V came to 0 bases and at J to 3 bases, leaving 6 bases not matched to a gene. Germline CDR1 reads SGHNT; CDR2 reads YYREEE (reference sequence).

The CDR3 region is CASNPGQYYGYTF. CDR3 sequence (DNA): TGTGCCAGTAATCCCGGACAGTACTATGGCTACACCTTC. The chain combines TRBV19 with TRBJ1-2; TRBD1 might be the D (6 bases). The V end was cut by 7 bases, the J end by 3 bases, with 12 bases between. Germline assignment: CDR1 LNHDA and CDR2 SQIVND (reference sequence). The CDR3 length is 13 residues.

The chain couples TRBV4-1 to TRBJ2-1, with 10 bases identical to TRBD2. With 1 base clipped from V and 9 bases from J, the junction kept 9 bases outside the gene matches. CDR3 size: 16 residues. Germline V gene lookup returns CDR1 MGHRA and CDR2 YSYEKL. The CDR3 loop reads CASSQGGLAGVGEQFF. Written as DNA, the CDR3 is TGCGCCAGCAGCCAAGGTGGGCTAGCGGGGGTTGGTGAGCAGTTCTTC.

V usage is TRBV28 and J usage is TRBJ2-5, with TRBD1 matching 7 bases. The CDR3 runs to 13 residues. The J segment lost 1 base and the V segment lost 6 bases, leaving 2 bases of the junction unmatched. Germline CDR1 MDHEN, CDR2 SYDVKM. CDR3 nucleotides: TGTGCCAGCAGGGGGACAGTCCAAGAGACCCAGTACTTC. Translating it yields CASRGTVQETQYF.

The CDR3: CASSFLRGGYTF. DNA of the CDR3: TGCGCCAGCAGCTTTCTCAGGGGCGGCTACACCTTC. The rearrangement joins TRBV5-1 to TRBJ1-2, with a tentative D call TRBD1 (6 bases). The V end lost 2 bases, the J end lost 8 bases, and 10 bases lay between the germline ends. The CDR3 sequence is 12 residues long. Per the germline V gene, CDR1 is SGHRS and CDR2 is YFSETQ. Full variable domain (rest looked up from reference TRBV5-1 and TRBJ1-2): KAGVTQTPRYLIKTRGQQVTLSCSPISGHRSVSWYQQTPGQGLQFLFEYFSETQRNKGNFPGRFSGRQFSNSRSEMNVSTLELGDSALYLCASSFLRGGYTFGSGTRLTVV.

The V and J genes are TRBV27 and TRBJ2-1, with TRBD2 identical over 14 bases. The germline CDR1 and CDR2 sequences are MNHEY and SMNVEV (reference sequence). This CDR3 region has 17 residues. V trimming: 6 bases; J trimming: 2 bases; junction bases outside the gene matches: 6. The CDR3 loop reads CASSSATSGGAYNEQFF. The CDR3 nucleotides are TGTGCCAGCAGCTCAGCGACTAGCGGGGGGGCCTACAATGAGCAGTTCTTC.

This clone was seen a few times. The V and J genes are TRBV5-4 and TRBJ1-2; 7 bases agree with TRBD1. The CDR3 totals 17 residues. V lost 4 bases, J lost 0 bases, and 12 bases stayed unmatched. Germline-derived CDR1 and CDR2 are SGHNT and YYREEE (reference sequence). The CDR3 region is CASSAGGAAGANYGYTF. The CDR3 nucleotides are TGTGCCAGCAGCGCAGGGGGGGCAGCGGGAGCTAACTATGGCTACACCTTC.

This clone was counted a single time. The chain employs TRBV19 and TRBJ2-3, with D tentatively TRBD1 (5 bases). The CDR3 is 14 amino acids. CDR1 is LNHDA and CDR2 is SQIVND in the germline V gene (reference sequence). Trimming cost V 5 bases and J 2 bases, with 11 bases left between them. CDR3 protein: CASSVQAVTDTQYF. The DNA for the CDR3 is TGTGCCAGTAGTGTACAGGCCGTCACAGATACGCAGTATTTT. Together with reference TRBV19 and TRBJ2-3, the CDR3 gives the full variable domain: DGGITQSPKYLFRKEGQNVTLSCEQNLNHDAMYWYRQDPGQGLRLIYYSQIVNDFQKGDIAEGYSVSREKKESFPLTVTSAQKNPTAFYLCASSVQAVTDTQYFGPGTRLTVL.

The J gene is TRBJ1-1, the V gene TRBV9; no clear D gene. In germline, CDR1 is SGDLS, CDR2 YYNGEE. V gave up 3 bases and J gave up 1 base, with 10 bases separating them. The CDR3 is 14 amino acids. In nucleotides, the CDR3 is TGTGCCAGCAGCGCGCTTACAGCGAACACTGAAGCTTTCTTT. As protein: CASSALTANTEAFF.

This rearrangement joins TRBV7-3 to TRBJ2-2, with D hard to call. V lost 1 base and J 6 bases, leaving 6 bases between the germline ends. CDR1 and CDR2 from the germline V gene are SGHTA and FQGTGA. This CDR3 spans 13 amino acids. CDR3 loop: CASSLISAGELFF. The DNA of the CDR3 is TGTGCCAGCAGCTTAATCTCAGCCGGGGAGCTGTTTTTT.

The chain combines TRBV9 with TRBJ2-7; a possible D gene is TRBD1 (5 bases). The V gene lost 3 bases and the J gene lost 7 bases, with 14 bases spanning the gap. Per germline, CDR1 SGDLS and CDR2 YYNGEE. The CDR3 spans 13 residues. The CDR3 sequence is CASSEGPLEEQYF. CDR3 nucleotide sequence: TGTGCCAGCAGCGAGGGGCCTCTAGAAGAGCAGTACTTC.

The chain has TRBV11-2 and TRBJ1-1; D not certain. The germline CDR1 and CDR2 sequences are SGHAT and FQNNGV. V was pared by 5 bases and J by 0 bases, with 4 bases between. The CDR3 length is 12 residues. CDR3 protein: CASSRVNTEAFF. The DNA for the CDR3 is TGTGCCAGCAGCCGGGTGAACACTGAAGCTTTCTTT. Full variable domain (outside the CDR3, taken from reference TRBV11-2 and TRBJ1-1): EAGVAQSPRYKIIEKRQSVAFWCNPISGHATLYWYQQILGQGPKLLIQFQNNGVVDDSQLPKDRFSAERLKGVDSTLKIQPAKLEDSAVYLCASSRVNTEAFFGQGTRLTVV.

The chain has TRBV13 and TRBJ1-1, with TRBD1 matching over 7 bases. V trimming: 0 bases; J trimming: 4 bases; junction bases outside the gene matches: 8. CDR1 and CDR2 from the germline V gene are PRHDT and FYEKMQ (reference sequence). CDR3 length equals 16 residues. The CDR3 reads CASSLGPGQSITEAFF. The CDR3 DNA is TGTGCCAGCAGCTTAGGCCCGGGACAGTCTATCACTGAAGCTTTCTTT.

The chain couples TRBV10-3 to TRBJ2-7; a possible D gene is TRBD1 (5 bases). The CDR3 is 13 residues long. V was shortened by 6 bases and J by 6 bases, with 15 bases between the two germline ends. Looked up from germline, CDR1 is ENHRY and CDR2 is SYGVKD. CDR3 DNA: TGTGCCATCAGAACAGGCCCGAATTCCGAGCAGTACTTC. It specifies CAIRTGPNSEQYF.